This T cell receptor (beta chain) was documented in a study of cytomegalovirus exposure and HLA in healthy donors. Study-wide results and limits: The authors enumerated roughly 160 TCR beta chains as linked to cytomegalovirus.

The CDR3 loop spans 12 amino acids. The V and J ends lost 3 bases and 4 bases respectively, with 7 bases between them. Per germline, CDR1 KGHSH and CDR2 LQKENI. Only a few counts were recorded for this clone. The antigen is undetermined. Measured with immunoSEQ multiplex PCR; TCRdb has only the in-frame clones, and not every one. The repertoire consists of over 110,000 clones, with 85% to 90% occurring once and the leading ten covering 7.5% to 9%. The TCR comes from a man aged 18 to 35 in good health and CMV-seropositive. This chain connects TRBV18 to TRBJ2-7; D is unclear. The sequenced sample was PBMCs. CDR3 nucleotides: TGTGCCAGCTCACCGGCAGGATACGAGCAGTACTTC. Translated: CASSPAGYEQYF.